Shown below are 11 T cell receptor beta chains from a single sample sequenced in a study of shared clonotypes between healthy human individuals. Sequencing used immunoSEQ multiplex PCR; TCRdb keeps in-frame clones, though not all of them. The sample lists some 240,000 clones; 50% to 80% were seen once. Sequenced input: memory CD4+ T cells sorted from blood. The subset was: CD45RA-negative fraction. These receptors came from a man aged 30 to 39 in good health.

V and J are TRBV4-3 and TRBJ1-4; possibly TRBD1 for D (5 bases). The V end lost 1 base, the J end lost 4 bases, and 13 bases lay between the germline ends. This CDR3 region has 16 residues. Germline CDR1 and CDR2: LGHNA and YSLEER. The CDR3 sequence is CASSQGAGRVNEKLFF. CDR3 nucleotides: TGCGCCAGCAGCCAAGGGGCGGGACGGGTTAATGAAAAACTGTTTTTT.

The chain combines TRBV5-1 with TRBJ1-1, with 11 nucleotides matching TRBD1. Looked up from germline, CDR1 is SGHRS and CDR2 is YFSETQ. This CDR3 region has 15 residues. With 1 base clipped from V and 4 bases from J, the junction kept 3 bases outside the gene matches. CDR3 nucleotide sequence: TGCGCCAGCAGCTTGACCGGGACAGGGGGCACTGAAGCTTTCTTT. The encoded protein is CASSLTGTGGTEAFF.

This chain joins TRBV5-4 and TRBJ1-2; D remains unclear. V lost 7 bases and J 4 bases, leaving 20 bases between the germline ends. The CDR3 loop spans 15 amino acids. The germline gives CDR1 SGHNT, CDR2 YYREEE (reference sequence). The CDR3 DNA sequence: TGTGCCAGCGTCAGCAACGTACCAAAGACCTATGGCTACACCTTC. Its translation: CASVSNVPKTYGYTF.

The rearrangement uses TRBV10-3 and TRBJ1-2, with TRBD1 as a possible D gene (6 bases). CDR3 length: 14 residues. V lost 3 bases to trimming and J lost 3 bases, with 11 bases between them. Germline assignment: CDR1 ENHRY and CDR2 SYGVKD. The CDR3 DNA reads as TGTGCCATCAGTGAACTACAGGGTTACTATGGCTACACCTTC. Protein: CAISELQGYYGYTF.

The chain combines TRBV7-2 with TRBJ2-1; 7 nucleotides align to TRBD2. The CDR3 is 15 amino acids. V shed 5 bases and J 6 bases; nucleotides not matched to a gene: 10. CDR1 is SGHTA, CDR2 FQGNSA, per germline. The CDR3 bases are TGTGCCAGCAGCATAAGGGGTAGCGGGTTCAATGAGCAGTTCTTC. Protein product: CASSIRGSGFNEQFF. Supplemented by reference TRBV7-2 and TRBJ2-1, the full variable domain reads GAGVSQSPSNKVTEKGKDVELRCDPISGHTALYWYRQSLGQGLEFLIYFQGNSAPDKSGLPSDRFSAERTGGSVSTLTIQRTQQEDSAVYLCASSIRGSGFNEQFFGPGTRLTVL.

This clone came up once. This chain links TRBV9 with TRBJ2-1; the match to TRBD2 covers 11 bases. V lost 4 bases, J lost 7 bases, and 7 bases stayed unmatched. The germline V gene encodes CDR1 SGDLS and CDR2 YYNGEE. The CDR3 has 15 residues. The CDR3 nucleotides are TGTGCCAGCAGCCCTACTAGCGGGAGTTCTAATGAGCAGTTCTTC. Translated: CASSPTSGSSNEQFF.

The V and J genes are TRBV29-1 and TRBJ2-7; D might be TRBD1 (6 bases). From germline, CDR1 is SQVTM and CDR2 ANQGSEA. CDR3 length: 13 amino acids. V lost 4 bases and J 6 bases, leaving 16 bases between the germline ends. This CDR3 is CSVAPTPGAEQYF. The CDR3 DNA reads as TGCAGCGTTGCCCCCACACCAGGGGCCGAGCAGTACTTC.

The chain links TRBV7-9 to TRBJ2-3; possibly TRBD1 for D (6 bases). The V end lost 4 bases, the J end lost 9 bases, and 14 bases lay between the germline ends. Germline CDR1 reads SEHNR; CDR2 reads FQNEAQ (reference sequence). This CDR3 is 13 amino acids long. The CDR3 spells CASSSRDKSTQYF. CDR3 coding DNA: TGTGCCAGCAGCTCTAGGGACAAATCAACGCAGTATTTT. The full variable domain, rest sourced from reference TRBV7-9 and TRBJ2-3, is DTGVSQNPRHKITKRGQNVTFRCDPISEHNRLYWYRQTLGQGPEFLTYFQNEAQLEKSRLLSDRFSAERPKGSFSTLEIQRTEQGDSAMYLCASSSRDKSTQYFGPGTRLTVL.

There are a few counts of this clone. This specimen includes other DNA sequences encoding the same CDR3. The CDR3 region is CASSSGSSYEQYF. CDR3 in DNA: TGTGCCAGCAGTTCGGGGAGCTCCTACGAGCAGTACTTC. J is TRBJ2-7 and V is TRBV28; D is perhaps TRBD2 (5 bases). This CDR3 spans 13 amino acids. Germline CDR1 is MDHEN and CDR2 is SYDVKM. Deletions cut 4 bases from V and 0 bases from J, with 7 bases between.

This clone came up a few times. The V call is TRBV25-1, the J call TRBJ2-3, with TRBD2 as a possible D gene (6 bases). Between the trimmed V and J ends, which lost 6 bases and 6 bases, there was a span of 16 bases. This CDR3 comprises 14 residues. Germline CDR1 reads MGHDK; CDR2 reads SYGVNS. CDR3 DNA: TGTGCCAGCAGCTCAACTGAGGAGGGGGATACGCAGTATTTT. Translation: CASSSTEEGDTQYF. The full variable domain, its missing parts supplied by reference TRBV25-1 and TRBJ2-3, is EADIYQTPRYLVIGTGKKITLECSQTMGHDKMYWYQQDPGMELHLIHYSYGVNSTEKGDLSSESTVSRIRTEHFPLTLESARPSHTSQYLCASSSTEEGDTQYFGPGTRLTVL.

This chain uses TRBV4-2 with TRBJ2-7; 11 bases are shared with TRBD1. The germline V gene encodes CDR1 LGHNA and CDR2 YNFKEQ. This CDR3 comprises 15 residues. The ends lost 0 bases at V and 7 bases at J; junction bases unmatched: 5. CDR3 bases: TGTGCCAGCAGCCAAGAGGGACAGGGGGGTAGGGAGCAGTACTTC. Protein sequence: CASSQEGQGGREQYF.